This T cell receptor (beta chain) was sequenced during a study of cytomegalovirus exposure and HLA in healthy donors. Overall study context: Roughly 85 million unique TCRs from HLA-typed donors made up an early data release. Study findings and constraints: When analyzed later, the rates of TCR association showed variation by HLA locus, with DRB1 the most and HLA-C the fewest.

Vbeta (60) and Jbeta (13) primers were used in the PCR. The protocol was immunoSEQ multiplex PCR, while the TCRdb copy is restricted to in-frame clones and leaves out a portion. Reported are about 78,000 clones; the ten largest clones contain 6% to 8%. V gave up 2 bases and J gave up 5 bases; unmatched junction bases: 9. This CDR3 has 16 residues. Germline loops: CDR1 PRHDT, CDR2 FYEKMQ (reference sequence). Concerning this clone itself: Its antigen is still unknown.

The receptor's source is a female donor in good health and CMV-seropositive. The source material was PBMCs. This chain joins TRBV13 and TRBJ2-5, with TRBD2 identical over 9 bases. CDR3: CASSLKAGGFRETQYF. CDR3 coding DNA: TGTGCCAGCAGCTTAAAAGCGGGAGGATTTCGGGAGACCCAGTACTTC.